This T cell receptor (beta chain) was profiled in a study of OX40 agonist ivuxolimab in advanced cancers. In the study overall: Ivuxolimab is an agonistic anti-OX40 (CD134) antibody, and patients were treated with it. Patients in the trial were receiving intravenous ivuxolimab every 2 weeks, at doses of 0.01 to 10 mg/kg. From roughly 23 to 90 years was the age range, with a mean of approximately 58 years, and around 83% were male.

TCRdb keeps only in-frame clones here, not all; method: immunoSEQ multiplex PCR. Here the sample spans around 41,000 clones, around 89% being singletons. In this sample, this clone turned up once. Its antigen remains unidentified. The CDR3 is 13 residues long. Germline CDR1 is SNHLY and CDR2 is FYNNEI. The V end was cut by 7 bases, the J end by 5 bases, with 11 bases between. Study results and caveats: The specificity for antigen of the expanded peripheral T cells was not determined.

The receptor was derived from an adult with an advanced solid tumor such as melanoma, head and neck, liver or kidney cancer. V gene TRBV2 combines with J gene TRBJ2-2, with D perhaps matching TRBD2 (5 bases). Sequencing used CD4+ or CD8+ T cells sorted from blood, obtained in a trial of the OX40 agonist ivuxolimab. The CDR3 DNA is TGTGCCAGCACCTCCGGGGTGACCGGGGAGCTGTTTTTT. This encodes CASTSGVTGELFF.